This T cell receptor beta chain came from a study of glioma-infiltrating T cells. Using RNA template, CDR3s of TCR alpha and beta were amplified with iRepertoire arm-PCR. TCRdb re-called the multiplex PCR reads with MiXCR, one entry per CDR3 protein. Counted here are some 190,000 distinct CDR3 sequences, approximately 30% occurring once; the ten biggest clones make up roughly 21%. CDR3 length equals 15 residues. Germline trimming cut 7 bases from V and 1 base from J; bases unmatched to any gene: 7. From germline, CDR1 is SEHNR and CDR2 FQNEAQ (reference sequence). For this clonotype: A much larger clone differs from this one at a single base, so this may be a read error.

This receptor was obtained from a human donor with low-grade glioma or glioblastoma, undergoing nonglioma brain surgery, or in good health (not recorded which). This chain links TRBV7-9 with TRBJ2-3; TRBD2 matches at 8 bases. Sequenced material: glioma tissue, nonneoplastic brain tissue, or PBMCs (not recorded which). CDR3 region: CASISTSVGTDTQYF. CDR3 coding DNA: TGTGCCAGCATCTCGACTAGCGTGGGCACAGATACGCAGTATTTT.